The clone carrying this TCR beta chain occurred many times. TCRdb fed the RT-PCR reads into MiXCR, producing one record per CDR3 protein. This repertoire shows about 680,000 distinct CDR3 sequences, 12% to 15% found once; its top ten account for around 3.3%. Trimming pared 5 bases from V and 2 bases from J, leaving 14 bases between. CDR3 size: 15 residues. The germline V gene has CDR1 KGHDR and CDR2 SFDVKD. This receptor was taken from a female donor in good health, serving as a healthy control. The gene calls are TRBV24-1 and TRBJ2-5; D is uncertain. The sample comprised memory CD4+ T cells from blood. This chain's CDR3 is CATSVGRQIQETQYF. In nucleotides, the CDR3 is TGTGCCACCAGTGTCGGTAGACAAATTCAAGAGACCCAGTACTTC.